This T cell receptor (beta chain) was sequenced for a study of radiation and T cells in renal cell carcinoma. Study outcomes and limitations: In blood, top tumor clones expanded by 2 weeks, shrinking by 4. Without pretreatment biopsies, baseline tumor clonotype presence was undetermined.

The time point is: blood 4 weeks post-SBRT, at nephrectomy. Treatment in this sample: 15 Gy SBRT to primary tumor, nephrectomy 4 weeks later. Nephrectomy followed 15 Gy stereotactic body radiation by 4 weeks. Radiation-treated patients gave blood at baseline, week 2 and week 4. This CDR3 comprises 17 residues. Germline CDR1 and CDR2: LGHNA and YSLEER. Between the trimmed V and J ends, which lost 2 bases and 1 base, there was a span of 14 bases. Produced via immunoSEQ multiplex PCR; TCRdb's table is partial and in-frame only. Of approximately 85,000 clones in the sample, roughly nine tenths are singletons; the top ten hold nearly 6%. Worth noting for this clone: The antigen remains unidentified.

The source of this sequence is a woman in her 70s with renal cell carcinoma. Here the sequenced sample was blood, taken from a patient whose treatment included radiotherapy and nephrectomy. The rearrangement joins TRBV4-3 to TRBJ2-2; D is possibly TRBD1 or TRBD2 (6 bases each). The CDR3 loop is CASSQIAAGQNTGELFF. CDR3 bases: TGCGCCAGCAGCCAAATCGCCGCGGGACAGAACACCGGGGAGCTGTTTTTT.